This entry describes one TCR beta chain. These data originate in a study of cytomegalovirus exposure and HLA in healthy donors. There are 15 residues in the CDR3. V dropped 0 bases and J dropped 6 bases, with 10 bases sitting between them. Germline CDR1 is SGHRS and CDR2 is YFSETQ. It was with 60 Vbeta and 13 Jbeta primers that the PCR ran. Measured with immunoSEQ multiplex PCR; TCRdb has only the in-frame clones, and not every one. The table for this sample gives 200,000 to 250,000 clones. This clonotype was sampled from a woman in her 30s in good health and CMV-seropositive. Sequencing used PBMCs. The rearrangement joins TRBV5-1 to TRBJ1-6; no firm D call. The CDR3 region has the DNA TGCGCCAGCAGCTTGGAAGTGGCCTCTAATTCACCCCTCCACTTT. Amino acids: CASSLEVASNSPLHF.